These 3 T cell receptor beta chains were sequenced from one sample in a study of Ad26.COV2.S vaccination and SARS-CoV-2 variants. Measured with immunoSEQ multiplex PCR; TCRdb has only the in-frame clones, and not every one. The repertoire holds approximately 500,000 clones, with around 85% as singletons. Treatment given: 15 to 20 received Ad26.COV2.S at low or high dose, single or two shots; five or six received placebo; per-sample allocation not given. All samples were drawn on day 63, counting from the first vaccine or placebo injection. The specimen comprised peripheral blood, sampled in a trial of Ad26.COV2.S vaccine versus placebo. Every receptor here comes from a person aged 18-60 years who received the Ad26.COV2.S COVID-19 vaccine or a placebo.

This clone was seen just once. The chain recombines TRBV18 with TRBJ2-7, with D tentatively TRBD2 (6 bases). Deletions cut 3 bases from V and 1 base from J, with 10 bases between. Germline values: CDR1 KGHSH, CDR2 LQKENI. This CDR3 is 14 amino acids long. In DNA, the CDR3 is TGTGCCAGCTCACCGGGAGGAAGGTCCTACGAGCAGTACTTC. Translating it yields CASSPGGRSYEQYF.

This clone was seen a handful of times. This chain joins TRBV7-8 and TRBJ1-5, with a tentative D call TRBD1 (6 bases). The V end was cut by 2 bases, the J end by 0 bases, with 8 bases between. Germline V CDR1 and CDR2: SGHVS, FQNEAQ. The CDR3 consists of 15 residues. CDR3 sequence (DNA): TGTGCCAGCAGCTTAAACAGGGATAGCAATCAGCCCCAGCATTTT. It yields the protein CASSLNRDSNQPQHF.

The chain links TRBV30 to TRBJ1-4; D is uncertain. This CDR3 is built from 14 residues. V gave up 3 bases and J gave up 0 bases, with 8 bases separating them. The germline V gene has CDR1 GTSNPN and CDR2 SVGIG (reference sequence). The CDR3 coding sequence is TGTGCCTGGAGCGGAGAGTCAACTAATGAAAAACTGTTTTTT. The encoded protein is CAWSGESTNEKLFF.